Shown below are 3 T cell receptor beta chains from a single sample sequenced in a study of shared clonotypes between healthy human individuals. Method: immunoSEQ multiplex PCR; TCRdb's copy keeps in-frame clones and lacks some. Among a few hundred thousand clones listed, around 79% were seen once. The sequencing input was memory CD4+ T cells sorted from blood. Noted subset: CD45RA-negative fraction. These TCRs come from a man under 40 in good health.

The chain has TRBV2 and TRBJ2-7; 10 positions agree with TRBD2. The trim removed 6 bases at V and 0 bases at J, leaving 5 bases unmatched. The CDR3 contains 15 residues. Germline CDR1 SNHLY, CDR2 FYNNEI. The CDR3 loop is CASSAAGGTSYEQYF. CDR3 bases: TGTGCCAGCAGCGCAGCGGGAGGGACCTCCTACGAGCAGTACTTC.

In its sample, this clone was seen a few times. The CDR3 spells CASSVGGWGDTQYF. The CDR3 DNA is TGTGCCAGCAGTGTAGGGGGGTGGGGAGATACGCAGTATTTT. The chain links TRBV6-1 to TRBJ2-3, with D possibly called TRBD1 or TRBD2 (6 bases each). Germline V lookup: CDR1 MNHNS, CDR2 SASEGT. This CDR3 has 14 amino acids. V gave up 4 bases and J gave up 5 bases, with 13 bases separating them.

V usage is TRBV2 and J usage is TRBJ1-5; 12 positions agree with TRBD1. The CDR3 length is 17 residues. With V trimmed by 6 bases and J by 0 bases, 6 bases remained unmatched. Germline CDR1 and CDR2: SNHLY and FYNNEI. For the CDR3, the DNA is TGTGCCAGCAGCCGGGACAGGGGGCGGAATAGCAATCAGCCCCAGCATTTT. It codes for CASSRDRGRNSNQPQHF.